Each of the 2 T cell receptor beta chains below was sequenced from the same sample in a study of PD-1 blockade in classical Hodgkin lymphoma. Data came from immunoSEQ multiplex PCR; TCRdb stores just in-frame clones and leaves some out. The sample lists over 25,000 clones, 60% to 75% occurring once. The patients all showed relapse after autologous stem cell transplantation, while their brentuximab vedotin exposure varied. The starting material was peripheral blood mononuclear cells (PBMCs), obtained before the second cycle of nivolumab. The receptors stem from a human donor with classical Hodgkin lymphoma.

This clone appeared a few times. The J gene is TRBJ2-3, the V gene TRBV7-3, with a possible D match to TRBD2 (6 bases). The CDR3 has 15 amino acids. The germline V and J ends were trimmed by 5 bases and 1 base, with 13 bases remaining between them. Germline V gene lookup returns CDR1 SGHTA and CDR2 FQGTGA. DNA for the CDR3: TGTGCCAGCAGCGTCCAGACGGGGGGCACAGATACGCAGTATTTT. Translation: CASSVQTGGTDTQYF.

The chain recombines TRBV29-1 with TRBJ1-1; D is unclear. The length of the CDR3 is 11 residues. V lost 6 bases and J 3 bases, leaving 8 bases between the germline ends. Germline V gene lookup returns CDR1 SQVTM and CDR2 ANQGSEA. The CDR3 nucleotides are TGCAGCGTCTTGGGAGACACTGAAGCTTTCTTT. This translates into CSVLGDTEAFF.